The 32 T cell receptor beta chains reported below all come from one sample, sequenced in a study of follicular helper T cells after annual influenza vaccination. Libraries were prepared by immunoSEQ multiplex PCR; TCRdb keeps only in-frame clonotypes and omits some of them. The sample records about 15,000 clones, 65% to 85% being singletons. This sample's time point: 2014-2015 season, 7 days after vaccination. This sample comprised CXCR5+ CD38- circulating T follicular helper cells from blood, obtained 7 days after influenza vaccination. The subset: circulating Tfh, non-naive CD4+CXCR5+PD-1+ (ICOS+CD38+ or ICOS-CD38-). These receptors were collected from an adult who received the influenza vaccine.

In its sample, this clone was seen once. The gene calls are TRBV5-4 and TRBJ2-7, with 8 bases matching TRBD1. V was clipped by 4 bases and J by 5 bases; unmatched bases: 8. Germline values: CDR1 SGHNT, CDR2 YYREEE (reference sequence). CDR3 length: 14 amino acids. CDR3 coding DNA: TGTGCCAGCAGCGCGGGACAGGTCTATGACGAGCAGTACTTC. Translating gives CASSAGQVYDEQYF.

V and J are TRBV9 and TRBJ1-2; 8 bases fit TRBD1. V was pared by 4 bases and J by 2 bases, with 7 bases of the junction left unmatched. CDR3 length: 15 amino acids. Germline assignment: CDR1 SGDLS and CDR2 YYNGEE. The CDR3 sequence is CASSRQGTPNYGYTF. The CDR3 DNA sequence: TGTGCCAGCAGCAGACAGGGGACCCCCAACTATGGCTACACCTTC.

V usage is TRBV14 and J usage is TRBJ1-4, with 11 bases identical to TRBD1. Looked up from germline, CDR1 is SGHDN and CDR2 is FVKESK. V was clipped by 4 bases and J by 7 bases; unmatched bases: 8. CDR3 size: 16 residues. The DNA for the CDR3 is TGTGCCAGCAGCCTAAGGACAGGGGGCCAAAGTGAAAAACTGTTTTTT. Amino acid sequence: CASSLRTGGQSEKLFF. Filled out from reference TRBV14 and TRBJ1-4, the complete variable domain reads EAGVTQFPSHSVIEKGQTVTLRCDPISGHDNLYWYRRVMGKEIKFLLHFVKESKQDESGMPNNRFLAERTGGTYSTLKVQPAELEDSGVYFCASSLRTGGQSEKLFFGSGTQLSVL.

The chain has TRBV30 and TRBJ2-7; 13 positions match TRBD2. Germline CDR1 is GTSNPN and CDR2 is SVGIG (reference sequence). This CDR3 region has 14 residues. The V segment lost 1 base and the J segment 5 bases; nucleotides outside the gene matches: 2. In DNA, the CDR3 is TGTGCCTGGAGTGAACTAGCGGGAGGGAACGAGCAGTACTTC. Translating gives CAWSELAGGNEQYF.

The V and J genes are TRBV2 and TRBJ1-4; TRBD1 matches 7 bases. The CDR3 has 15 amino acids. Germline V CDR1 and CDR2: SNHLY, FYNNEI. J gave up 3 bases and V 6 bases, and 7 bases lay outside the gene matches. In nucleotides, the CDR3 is TGTGCCAGCAGGGCGACCGGGACAGCTAATGAAAAACTGTTTTTT. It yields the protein CASRATGTANEKLFF.

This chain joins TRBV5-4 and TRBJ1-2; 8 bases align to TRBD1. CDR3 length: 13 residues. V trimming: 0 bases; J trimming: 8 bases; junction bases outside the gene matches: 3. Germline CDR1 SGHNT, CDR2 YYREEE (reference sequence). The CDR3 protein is CASSLGTGKGYTF. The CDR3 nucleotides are TGTGCCAGCAGCTTGGGGACAGGGAAGGGCTACACCTTC.

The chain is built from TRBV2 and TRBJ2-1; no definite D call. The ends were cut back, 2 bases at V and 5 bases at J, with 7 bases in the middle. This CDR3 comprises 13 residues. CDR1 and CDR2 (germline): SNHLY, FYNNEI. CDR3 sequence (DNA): TGTGCCAGCAGTGAACAGCGAAACAATGAGCAGTTCTTC. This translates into CASSEQRNNEQFF.

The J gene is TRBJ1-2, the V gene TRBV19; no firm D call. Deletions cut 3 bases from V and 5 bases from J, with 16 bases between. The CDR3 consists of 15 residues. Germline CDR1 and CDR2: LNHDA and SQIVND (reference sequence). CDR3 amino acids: CASSMTRTLGYGYTF. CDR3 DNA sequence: TGTGCCAGTAGTATGACAAGAACCCTTGGTTATGGCTACACCTTC.

DNA of the CDR3: TGCGCCAGCAGCTTGGTGGGGCGGATTGTCGGTATAGAGACCCAGTACTTC. Translation: CASSLVGRIVGIETQYF. This rearrangement joins TRBV5-1 to TRBJ2-5; D possibly corresponds to TRBD1 (5 bases). Germline loops: CDR1 SGHRS, CDR2 YFSETQ. The V and J ends lost 0 bases and 4 bases respectively, with 19 bases between them. The CDR3 totals 17 residues.

Written as DNA, the CDR3 is TGCGCCAGCAGCCAACCTCTAGGTGGCTACGAGCAGTACTTC. Its translation is CASSQPLGGYEQYF. The rearrangement links TRBV4-1 to TRBJ2-7, with D uncertain. Germline V gives CDR1 MGHRA, CDR2 YSYEKL. The CDR3 contains 14 residues. The ends were cut back, 2 bases at V and 3 bases at J, with 11 bases in the middle.

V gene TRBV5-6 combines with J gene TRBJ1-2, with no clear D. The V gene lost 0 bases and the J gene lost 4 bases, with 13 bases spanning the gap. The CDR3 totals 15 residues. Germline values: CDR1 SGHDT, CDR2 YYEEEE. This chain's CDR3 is CASSLVAGRGYGYTF. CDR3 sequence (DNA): TGTGCCAGCAGCTTGGTTGCAGGACGGGGCTATGGCTACACCTTC. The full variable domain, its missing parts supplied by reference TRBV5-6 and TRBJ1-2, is DAGVTQSPTHLIKTRGQQVTLRCSPKSGHDTVSWYQQALGQGPQFIFQYYEEEERQRGNFPDRFSGHQFPNYSSELNVNALLLGDSALYLCASSLVAGRGYGYTFGSGTRLTVV.

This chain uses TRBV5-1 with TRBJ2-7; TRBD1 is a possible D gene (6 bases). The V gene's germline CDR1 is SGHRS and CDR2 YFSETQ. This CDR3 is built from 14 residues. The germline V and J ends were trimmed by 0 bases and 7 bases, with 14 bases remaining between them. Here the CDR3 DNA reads TGCGCCAGCAGCTTGGAGCAGGGGCCCCGGGAGCAGTACTTC. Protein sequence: CASSLEQGPREQYF.

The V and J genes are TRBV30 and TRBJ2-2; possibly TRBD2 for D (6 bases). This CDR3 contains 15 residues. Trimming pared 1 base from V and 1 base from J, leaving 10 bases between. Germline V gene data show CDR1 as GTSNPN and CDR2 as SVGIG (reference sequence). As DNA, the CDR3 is TGTGCCTGGAGTGGCCTCGGGGGGAACACCGGGGAGCTGTTTTTT. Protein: CAWSGLGGNTGELFF. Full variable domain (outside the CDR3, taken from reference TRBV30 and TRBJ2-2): SQTIHQWPATLVQPVGSPLSLECTVEGTSNPNLYWYRQAAGRGLQLLFYSVGIGQISSEVPQNLSASRPQDRQFILSSKKLLLSDSGFYLCAWSGLGGNTGELFFGEGSRLTVL.

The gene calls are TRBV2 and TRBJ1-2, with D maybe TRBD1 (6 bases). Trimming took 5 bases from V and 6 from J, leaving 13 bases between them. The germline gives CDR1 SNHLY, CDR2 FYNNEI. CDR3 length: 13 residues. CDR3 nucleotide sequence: TGTGCCAGCAGTTGGCAGGGGAAAGATGGCTACACCTTC. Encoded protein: CASSWQGKDGYTF. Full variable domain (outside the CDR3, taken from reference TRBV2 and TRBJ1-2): EPEVTQTPSHQVTQMGQEVILRCVPISNHLYFYWYRQILGQKVEFLVSFYNNEISEKSEIFDDQFSVERPDGSNFTLKIRSTKLEDSAMYFCASSWQGKDGYTFGSGTRLTVV.

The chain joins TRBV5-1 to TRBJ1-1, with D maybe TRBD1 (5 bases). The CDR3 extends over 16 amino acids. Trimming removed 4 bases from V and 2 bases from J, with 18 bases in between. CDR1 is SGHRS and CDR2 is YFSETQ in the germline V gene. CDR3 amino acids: CASSAHQQAFNTEAFF. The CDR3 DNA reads TGCGCCAGCAGCGCCCACCAACAGGCCTTTAACACTGAAGCTTTCTTT.

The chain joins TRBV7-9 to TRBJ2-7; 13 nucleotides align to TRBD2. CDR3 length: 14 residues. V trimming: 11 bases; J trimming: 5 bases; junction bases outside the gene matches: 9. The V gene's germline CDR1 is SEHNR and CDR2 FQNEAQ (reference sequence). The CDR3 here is CALSRTSGSDEQYF. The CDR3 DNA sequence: TGTGCCCTAAGTCGGACTAGCGGGAGTGACGAGCAGTACTTC.

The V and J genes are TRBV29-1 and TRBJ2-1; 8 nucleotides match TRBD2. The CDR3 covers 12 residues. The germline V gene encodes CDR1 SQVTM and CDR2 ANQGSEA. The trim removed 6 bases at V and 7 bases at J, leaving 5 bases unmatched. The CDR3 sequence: CSVGLASNEQFF. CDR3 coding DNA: TGCAGCGTCGGACTAGCTTCGAATGAGCAGTTCTTC.

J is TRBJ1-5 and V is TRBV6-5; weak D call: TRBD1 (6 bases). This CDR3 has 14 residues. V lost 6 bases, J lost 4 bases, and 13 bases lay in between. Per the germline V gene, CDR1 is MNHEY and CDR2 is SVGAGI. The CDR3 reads CASSRTGKNQPQHF. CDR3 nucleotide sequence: TGTGCCAGCAGCCGAACAGGGAAAAATCAGCCCCAGCATTTT.

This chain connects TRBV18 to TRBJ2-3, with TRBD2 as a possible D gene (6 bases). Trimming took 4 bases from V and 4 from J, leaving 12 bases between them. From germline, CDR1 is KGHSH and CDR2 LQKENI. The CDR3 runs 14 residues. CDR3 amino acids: CASSLRDSPDTQYF. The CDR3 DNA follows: TGTGCCAGCTCACTCCGGGACTCCCCAGATACGCAGTATTTT.

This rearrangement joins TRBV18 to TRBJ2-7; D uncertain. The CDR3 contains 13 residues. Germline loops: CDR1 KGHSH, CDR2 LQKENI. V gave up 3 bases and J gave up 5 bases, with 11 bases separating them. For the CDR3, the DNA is TGTGCCAGCTCACCGGCCGATATCGACGAGCAGTACTTC. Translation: CASSPADIDEQYF.

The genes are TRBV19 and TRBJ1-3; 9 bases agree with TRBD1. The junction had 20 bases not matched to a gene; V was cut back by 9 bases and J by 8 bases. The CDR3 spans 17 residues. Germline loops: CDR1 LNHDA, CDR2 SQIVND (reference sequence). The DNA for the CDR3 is TGTGCCAGCTATTCCGGGACAGGGTGGGCAGTCGGAGACACCATATATTTT. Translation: CASYSGTGWAVGDTIYF.

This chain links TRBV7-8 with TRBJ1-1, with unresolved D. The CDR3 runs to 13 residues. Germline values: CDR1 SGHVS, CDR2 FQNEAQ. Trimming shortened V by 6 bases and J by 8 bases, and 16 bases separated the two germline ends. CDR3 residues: CASSNNRAGEAFF. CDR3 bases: TGTGCCAGCAGTAACAACCGGGCGGGAGAAGCTTTCTTT.

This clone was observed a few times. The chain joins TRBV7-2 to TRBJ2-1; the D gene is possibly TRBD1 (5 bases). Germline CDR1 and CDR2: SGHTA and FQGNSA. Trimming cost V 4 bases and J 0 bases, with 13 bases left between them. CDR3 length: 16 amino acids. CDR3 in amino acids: CASSSQGASSYNEQFF. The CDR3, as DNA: TGTGCCAGCAGCTCCCAGGGTGCAAGCTCCTACAATGAGCAGTTCTTC.

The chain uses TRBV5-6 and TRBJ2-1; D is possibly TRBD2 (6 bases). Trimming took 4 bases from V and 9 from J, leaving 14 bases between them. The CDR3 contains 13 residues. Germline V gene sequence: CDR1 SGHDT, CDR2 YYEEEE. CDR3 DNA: TGTGCCAGCAGCGGGAGACTAGATATTGAGCAGTTCTTC. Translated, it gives CASSGRLDIEQFF.

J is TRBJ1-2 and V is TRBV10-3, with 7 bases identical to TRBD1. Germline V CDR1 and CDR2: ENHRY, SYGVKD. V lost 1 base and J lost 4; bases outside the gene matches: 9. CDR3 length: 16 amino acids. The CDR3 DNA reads TGTGCCATCAGTGAGTTACAGGGGATGGTTGGCTATGGCTACACCTTC. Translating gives CAISELQGMVGYGYTF.

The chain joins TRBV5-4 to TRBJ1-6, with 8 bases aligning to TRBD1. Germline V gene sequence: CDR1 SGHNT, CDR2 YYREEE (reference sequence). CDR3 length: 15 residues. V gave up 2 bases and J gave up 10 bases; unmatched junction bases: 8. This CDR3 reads CASSLGQGNYSPLHF. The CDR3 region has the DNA TGTGCCAGCAGCTTAGGACAGGGTAACTACTCACCCCTCCACTTT.

The CDR3 here is CASSLKARETQYF. The CDR3, as DNA: TGCGCCAGCAGCTTGAAGGCTAGGGAGACCCAGTACTTC. V gene TRBV5-1 combines with J gene TRBJ2-5; D is uncertain. CDR1 is SGHRS, CDR2 YFSETQ, per germline. The CDR3 consists of 13 residues. V lost 1 base, J lost 5 bases, and 9 bases lay in between.

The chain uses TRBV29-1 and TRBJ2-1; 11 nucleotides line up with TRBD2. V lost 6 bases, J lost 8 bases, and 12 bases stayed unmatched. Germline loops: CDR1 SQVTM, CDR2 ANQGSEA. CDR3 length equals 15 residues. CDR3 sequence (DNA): TGCAGCGTAGCGGGGGGTCTAGCGGGAGGTCATGAGCAGTTCTTC. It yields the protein CSVAGGLAGGHEQFF.

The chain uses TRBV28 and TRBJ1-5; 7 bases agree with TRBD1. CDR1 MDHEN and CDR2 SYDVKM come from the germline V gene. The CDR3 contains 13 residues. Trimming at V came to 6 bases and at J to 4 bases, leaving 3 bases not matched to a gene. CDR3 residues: CASRVQGNQPQHF. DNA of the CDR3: TGTGCCAGCAGGGTACAGGGGAATCAGCCCCAGCATTTT.

Here the CDR3 DNA reads TGTGCCAGCAGCCAACAACGGAGGGCTAGCACAGATACGCAGTATTTT. Its translation is CASSQQRRASTDTQYF. The V call is TRBV4-2, the J call TRBJ2-3; maybe TRBD2 (6 bases). V was shortened by 2 bases and J by 0 bases, with 12 bases between the two germline ends. The length of the CDR3 is 16 residues. The germline V gene encodes CDR1 LGHNA and CDR2 YNFKEQ.

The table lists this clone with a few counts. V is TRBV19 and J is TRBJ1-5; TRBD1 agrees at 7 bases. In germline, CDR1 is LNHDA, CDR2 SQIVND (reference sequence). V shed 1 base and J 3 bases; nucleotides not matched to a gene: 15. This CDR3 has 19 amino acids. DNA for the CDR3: TGTGCCAGTAGTATAGTCGGCAGGGGGACCTTTTTGTCCAATCAGCCCCAGCATTTT. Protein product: CASSIVGRGTFLSNQPQHF.

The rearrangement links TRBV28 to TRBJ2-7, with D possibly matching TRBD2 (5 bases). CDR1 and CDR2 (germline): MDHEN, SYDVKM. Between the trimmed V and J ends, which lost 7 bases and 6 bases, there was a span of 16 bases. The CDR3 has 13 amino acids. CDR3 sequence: CASTPLGSLEQYF. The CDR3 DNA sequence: TGTGCCAGCACCCCTTTGGGGAGTCTCGAGCAGTACTTC. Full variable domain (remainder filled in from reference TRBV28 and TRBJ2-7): DVKVTQSSRYLVKRTGEKVFLECVQDMDHENMFWYRQDPGLGLRLIYFSYDVKMKEKGDIPEGYSVSREKKERFSLILESASTNQTSMYLCASTPLGSLEQYFGPGTRLTVT.